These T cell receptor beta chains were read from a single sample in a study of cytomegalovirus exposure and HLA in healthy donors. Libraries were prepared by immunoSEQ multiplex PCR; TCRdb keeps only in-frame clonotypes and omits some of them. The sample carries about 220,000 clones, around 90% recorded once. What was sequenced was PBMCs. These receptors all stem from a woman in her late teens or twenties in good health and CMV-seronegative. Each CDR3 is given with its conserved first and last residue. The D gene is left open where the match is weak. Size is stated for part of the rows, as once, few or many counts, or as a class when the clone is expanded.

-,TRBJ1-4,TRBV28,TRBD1,CASYGTANEKLFF,TGTGCCAGCTACGGGACAGCTAATGAAAAACTGTTTTTT
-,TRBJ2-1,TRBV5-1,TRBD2,CASSLGPRTSGSTVEQFF,TGCGCCAGCAGCTTGGGCCCACGGACTAGCGGGAGTACGGTTGAGCAGTTCTTC
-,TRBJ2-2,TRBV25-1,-,CASSESGRGGTGELFF,TGTGCCAGCAGTGAATCGGGTAGGGGAGGCACCGGGGAGCTGTTTTTT
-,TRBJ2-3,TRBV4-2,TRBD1,CASSQEPRGLDTQYF,TGTGCCAGCAGCCAAGAACCTAGGGGGCTTGATACGCAGTATTTT
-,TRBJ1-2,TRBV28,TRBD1,CASSSDGTGILGYTF,TGTGCCAGCAGTTCGGACGGGACAGGGATACTCGGCTACACCTTC
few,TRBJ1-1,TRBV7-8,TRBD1,CASSRRPGTGVGGTEAFF,TGTGCCAGCAGCCGCCGCCCAGGGACAGGGGTGGGGGGCACTGAAGCTTTCTTT
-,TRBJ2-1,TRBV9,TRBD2,CASSARLAGGRDEQFF,TGTGCCAGCAGCGCCCGACTAGCGGGAGGGAGGGATGAGCAGTTCTTC
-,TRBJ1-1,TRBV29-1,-,CSVGAGLNTEAFF,TGCAGCGTTGGGGCAGGGCTAAACACTGAAGCTTTCTTT
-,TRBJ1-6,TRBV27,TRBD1,CASRIQGEWNSPLHF,TGTGCCAGCAGAATACAGGGGGAATGGAATTCACCCCTCCACTTT
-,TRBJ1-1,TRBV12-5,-,CASGLGGGTEAFF,TGTGCTAGTGGACTCGGTGGCGGCACTGAAGCTTTCTTT
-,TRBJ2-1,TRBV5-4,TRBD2,CASSSTTSGTYNEQFF,TGTGCCAGCAGCTCGACCACTAGCGGGACATACAATGAGCAGTTCTTC